The 14 T cell receptor beta chains reported below all come from one sample, sequenced in a study of beta chain features in type 1 diabetes. TCRB transcripts that were expressed got sequenced, as all of the isolated RNA had been reverse transcribed. Clones were read by immunoSEQ multiplex PCR, and TCRdb kept only the in-frame ones, dropping some. The table includes 900,000 or so clones, around a sixth detected once. Sample: naive CD4+ T cells from blood. The receptors originated from a woman aged 18-29 years in good health.

This clone occurred a few times. V gene TRBV7-3 combines with J gene TRBJ2-1; D ambiguous. V was cut by 5 bases and J by 9 bases, with 14 bases left in between. Germline assignment: CDR1 SGHTA and CDR2 FQGTGA. There are 13 residues in the CDR3. The CDR3 loop is CASSTSPSSEQFF. The CDR3 DNA is TGTGCCAGCAGCACAAGCCCCAGCAGTGAGCAGTTCTTC.

This clone was observed a handful of times. The rearrangement joins TRBV10-3 to TRBJ2-7, with D maybe TRBD1 (6 bases). The CDR3 totals 11 residues. Germline CDR1 is ENHRY and CDR2 is SYGVKD. Trimming stripped 11 bases from V and 3 bases from J, with 11 bases between. The CDR3 protein is CAVSQGYEQYF. CDR3 coding DNA: TGTGCCGTGTCACAGGGCTACGAGCAGTACTTC.

J is TRBJ2-1 and V is TRBV5-4, with TRBD2 identical over 10 bases. J was trimmed by 3 bases and V by 2 bases; bases with no gene match: 8. Germline V gene sequence: CDR1 SGHNT, CDR2 YYREEE (reference sequence). The CDR3 consists of 17 residues. CDR3 sequence: CASSLGLAERFYNEQFF. As DNA, the CDR3 is TGTGCCAGCAGCTTAGGACTAGCGGAGCGCTTCTACAATGAGCAGTTCTTC.

This chain links TRBV4-1 with TRBJ2-2; 13 bases agree with TRBD2. The CDR3 loop spans 20 amino acids. Per germline, CDR1 MGHRA and CDR2 YSYEKL. Trimming at V came to 5 bases and at J to 3 bases, leaving 15 bases not matched to a gene. The CDR3 sequence: CASSYPGTSGTSRDTGELFF. CDR3 nucleotides: TGCGCCAGCAGCTACCCGGGGACTAGCGGGACCTCGCGGGACACCGGGGAGCTGTTTTTT.

This clone was observed a handful of times. The same CDR3 also results from other DNA sequences found in this sample. The V gene is TRBV15, the J gene TRBJ1-2; no clear D. The CDR3 sequence is 13 residues long. Trimming removed 0 bases from V and 0 bases from J, with 2 bases in between. Germline V lookup: CDR1 LNHNV, CDR2 YYDKDF (reference sequence). For the CDR3, the DNA is TGTGCCACCAGCAGAGATTCTAACTATGGCTACACCTTC. Translating gives CATSRDSNYGYTF.

This rearrangement joins TRBV28 to TRBJ2-7; a weak D match, TRBD2 (6 bases). This CDR3 is built from 12 residues. Between the trimmed V and J ends, which lost 6 bases and 8 bases, there was a span of 14 bases. Looked up from germline, CDR1 is MDHEN and CDR2 is SYDVKM. CDR3 residues: CASRTLAFKQYF. CDR3 sequence (DNA): TGTGCCAGCAGAACACTAGCCTTCAAGCAGTACTTC.

This clone has a handful of counts. The chain recombines TRBV13 with TRBJ2-7; D gene uncertain. Trimming removed 4 bases at V and 4 bases at J, with 23 bases between. The germline gives CDR1 PRHDT, CDR2 FYEKMQ (reference sequence). The CDR3 covers 17 residues. CDR3 nucleotide sequence: TGTGCCAGCAGCTCCCGCGGTTTCTTCGCGCCGGGTTACGAGCAGTACTTC. It yields the protein CASSSRGFFAPGYEQYF.

V is TRBV9 and J is TRBJ2-7; D remains ambiguous. This CDR3 has 13 amino acids. Trimming shortened V by 2 bases and J by 4 bases, and 10 bases separated the two germline ends. Germline V gene sequence: CDR1 SGDLS, CDR2 YYNGEE. This chain's CDR3 is CASSVDEPYEQYF. The CDR3 DNA reads TGTGCCAGCAGCGTGGACGAACCGTACGAGCAGTACTTC.

The V and J genes are TRBV28 and TRBJ2-1; 7 bases align to TRBD1. Germline V gives CDR1 MDHEN, CDR2 SYDVKM. The CDR3 runs 14 residues. The V and J ends lost 9 bases and 4 bases, in that order; junction bases with no gene match: 9. The CDR3 here is CASGDRVPYNEQFF. CDR3 nucleotides: TGTGCCAGTGGAGACAGGGTCCCTTACAATGAGCAGTTCTTC.

V gene TRBV6-5 combines with J gene TRBJ1-1; a weak D match, TRBD1 (5 bases). V was pared by 2 bases and J by 1 base, with 11 bases between. The length of the CDR3 is 15 residues. Germline V lookup: CDR1 MNHEY, CDR2 SVGAGI. In DNA, the CDR3 is TGTGCCAGCAGTTACCAGGGCAGGGCGAACACTGAAGCTTTCTTT. Translation gives CASSYQGRANTEAFF.

The rearrangement uses TRBV14 and TRBJ2-6; D is uncertain. Trimming stripped 0 bases from V and 1 base from J, with 19 bases between. Germline-derived CDR1 and CDR2 are SGHDN and FVKESK. CDR3 length: 20 amino acids. CDR3 nucleotides: TGTGCCAGCAGCCAAGACCCCAGGAAGCTCGTTAATTCTGGGGCCAACGTCCTGACTTTC. Translated: CASSQDPRKLVNSGANVLTF.

The V call is TRBV11-2, the J call TRBJ2-5, with no clear D. Looked up from germline, CDR1 is SGHAT and CDR2 is FQNNGV. With 5 bases removed from V and 1 base from J, the gap between germline ends came to 14 bases. CDR3 size: 15 residues. CDR3 in DNA: TGTGCCAGCAGCACCTACAGAAATTCCCAAGAGACCCAGTACTTC. Protein sequence: CASSTYRNSQETQYF.

This chain connects TRBV10-3 to TRBJ2-3, with TRBD2 matching 8 bases. The CDR3 has 15 residues. Germline V gene data show CDR1 as ENHRY and CDR2 as SYGVKD. With V trimmed by 8 bases and J by 2 bases, 9 bases remained unmatched. CDR3: CAIARASGPTDTQYF. Here the CDR3 DNA reads TGTGCCATCGCGCGGGCTAGCGGGCCCACAGATACGCAGTATTTT.

The chain joins TRBV11-1 to TRBJ2-7, with D unresolved. V dropped 5 bases and J dropped 2 bases, with 16 bases sitting between them. The CDR3 has 15 amino acids. Germline V lookup: CDR1 SGHAT, CDR2 FQDESV (reference sequence). This CDR3 is CASSPALLSTYEQYF. CDR3 DNA: TGTGCCAGCAGCCCAGCGCTACTGTCGACCTACGAGCAGTACTTC.